Ten or more counts support the clone carrying this TCR beta chain. Its antigen remains unknown. Other autoimmune diseases, uncontrolled infections, pregnancy or lactation led to the exclusion of patients. Diagnosis relied on clinical symptoms, serum thyroxine, TRAb, thyroid ultrasound and orbital computed tomography. This specimen belongs to a study of Graves' ophthalmopathy and Graves' hyperthyroidism. Whole-study results and caveats: Detected in blood as well were most expanded thyroid clonotypes with frequency above 0.001. In separating ophthalmopathy from stable hyperthyroidism, a 13-signature model achieved about 91% sensitivity and around 80% specificity.

Amplified TCR beta CDR3 regions were obtained using RNA transcripts as template. HTBI primers were employed in first-round RT-PCR, then a second-round multiplex PCR followed. Via MiXCR, TCRdb re-called the multiplex PCR reads, giving one row per CDR3 protein. There are 300,000 or so distinct CDR3 sequences in the sample; roughly 16% occur only once, and about 12% lies in the top ten. This CDR3 comprises 14 residues. The ends were cut back, 5 bases at V and 4 bases at J, with 12 bases in the middle. The chain links TRBV12-3 or TRBV12-4 to TRBJ1-3; D is undetermined. The sequenced sample was peripheral blood. The receptor was derived from an adult man with Graves' ophthalmopathy. Here the CDR3 reads CASSIRTAGNTIYF. Written as DNA, the CDR3 is TGTGCCAGCAGTATACGGACGGCGGGAAACACCATATATTTT.